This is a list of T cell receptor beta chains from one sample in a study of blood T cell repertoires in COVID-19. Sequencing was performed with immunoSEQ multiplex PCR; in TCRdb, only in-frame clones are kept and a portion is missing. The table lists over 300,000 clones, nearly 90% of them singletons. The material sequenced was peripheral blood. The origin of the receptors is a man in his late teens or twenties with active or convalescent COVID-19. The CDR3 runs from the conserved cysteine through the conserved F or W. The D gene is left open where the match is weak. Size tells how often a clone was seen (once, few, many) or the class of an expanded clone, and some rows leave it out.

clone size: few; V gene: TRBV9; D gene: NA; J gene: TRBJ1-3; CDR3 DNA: TGTGCCAGCAGCGTAGTGGAGGGAACTAAGACCATATATTTT; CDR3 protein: CASSVVEGTKTIYF
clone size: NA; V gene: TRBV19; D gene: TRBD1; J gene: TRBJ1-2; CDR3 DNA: TGTGCCAGTAGAAGAGGACAGGCGGGCATATATGGCTACACCTTC; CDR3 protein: CASRRGQAGIYGYTF
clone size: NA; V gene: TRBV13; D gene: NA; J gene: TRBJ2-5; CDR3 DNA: TGTGCCAGCAGCTTATTTACGGGAGCTGGAGAGACCCAGTACTTC; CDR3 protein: CASSLFTGAGETQYF
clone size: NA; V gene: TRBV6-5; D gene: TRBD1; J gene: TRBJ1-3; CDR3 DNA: TGTGCCAGCAGTTACCGCAGGGGGATTGGAAACACCATATATTTT; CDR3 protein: CASSYRRGIGNTIYF
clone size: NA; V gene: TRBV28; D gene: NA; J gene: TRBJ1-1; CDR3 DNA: TGTGCCAGCAGTCCTATAGTAAATCAGGCAATTGAAGCTTTCTTT; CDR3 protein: CASSPIVNQAIEAFF
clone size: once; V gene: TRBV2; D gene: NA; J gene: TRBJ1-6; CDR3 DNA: TGTGCCAGCAGGGAGGGCCCACCCCTCCACTTT; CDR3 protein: CASREGPPLHF
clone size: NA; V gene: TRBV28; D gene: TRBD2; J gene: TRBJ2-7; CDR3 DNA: TGTGCCAGCAGTTTTAGGGCAGCGGGAGCCTACGTAAGCTCCTACGAGCAGTACTTC; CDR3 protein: CASSFRAAGAYVSSYEQYF
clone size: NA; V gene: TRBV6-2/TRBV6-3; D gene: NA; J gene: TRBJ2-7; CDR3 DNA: TGTGCCAGCAGCCCCACACGACAGATCGTGACCTACGAGCAGTACTTC; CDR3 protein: CASSPTRQIVTYEQYF
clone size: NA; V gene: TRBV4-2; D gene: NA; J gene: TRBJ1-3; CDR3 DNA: TGTGCCAGCAGCCAGGAGCGGGGGGATGGAAACACCATATATTTT; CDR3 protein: CASSQERGDGNTIYF
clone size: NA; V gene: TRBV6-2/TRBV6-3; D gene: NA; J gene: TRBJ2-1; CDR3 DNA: TGTGCCAGCAGTTACTCTGGTAGGAGCTCCTACAATGAGCAGTTCTTC; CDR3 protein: CASSYSGRSSYNEQFF
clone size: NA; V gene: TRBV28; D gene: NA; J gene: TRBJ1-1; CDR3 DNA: TGTGCCAGCAGTTTTTCTAGGAGGGCGGACACTGAAGCTTTCTTT; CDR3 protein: CASSFSRRADTEAFF
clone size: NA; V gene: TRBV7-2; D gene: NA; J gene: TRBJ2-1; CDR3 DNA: TGTGCCAGCAGCTTCTCAGGGGGGAATGAGCAGTTCTTC; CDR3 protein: CASSFSGGNEQFF
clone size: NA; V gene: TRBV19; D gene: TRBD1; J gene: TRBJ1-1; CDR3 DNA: TGTGCCAGTAGTAGAGGGACAGTGAACACTGAAGCTTTCTTT; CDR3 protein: CASSRGTVNTEAFF
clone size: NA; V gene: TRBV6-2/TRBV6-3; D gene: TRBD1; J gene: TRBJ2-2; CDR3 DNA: TGTGCCAGCAGTTACCCCCGGACAGGGGGCACCGGGGAGCTGTTTTTT; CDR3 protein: CASSYPRTGGTGELFF
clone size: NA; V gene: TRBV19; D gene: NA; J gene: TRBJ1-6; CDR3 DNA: TGTGCCAGTAGTATAGCCCGGACTACTAATTCACCCCTCCACTTT; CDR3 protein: CASSIARTTNSPLHF
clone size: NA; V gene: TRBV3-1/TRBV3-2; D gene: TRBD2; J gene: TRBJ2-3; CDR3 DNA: TGTGCCAGCAGGACTAGCCCTTTGGCCTCTAGCACAGATACGCAGTATTTT; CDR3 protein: CASRTSPLASSTDTQYF
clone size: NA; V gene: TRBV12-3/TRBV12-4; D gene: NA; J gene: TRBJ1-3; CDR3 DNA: TGTGCCAGCAGTTTGACGGGGGGAAACACCATATATTTT; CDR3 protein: CASSLTGGNTIYF
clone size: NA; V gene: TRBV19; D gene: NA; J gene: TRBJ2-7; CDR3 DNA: TGTGCCAGTAGTATGGGGGCCAACTACGAGCAGTACTTC; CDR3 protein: CASSMGANYEQYF
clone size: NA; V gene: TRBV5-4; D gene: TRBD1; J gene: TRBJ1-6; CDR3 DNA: TGTGCCAGCAGCTTGGTTCGTCTCGCGACAGGGGACCTTAATTCACCCCTCCACTTT; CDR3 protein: CASSLVRLATGDLNSPLHF
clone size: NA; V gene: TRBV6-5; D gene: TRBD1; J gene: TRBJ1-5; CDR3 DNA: TGTGCCAGAGGGACAGGGGGAAATCAGCCCCAGCATTTT; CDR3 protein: CARGTGGNQPQHF
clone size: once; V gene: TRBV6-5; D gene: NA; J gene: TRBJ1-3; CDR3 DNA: TGTGCCAGCAGTTACACGACAGTCCCTGGAAACACCATATATTTT; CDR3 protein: CASSYTTVPGNTIYF
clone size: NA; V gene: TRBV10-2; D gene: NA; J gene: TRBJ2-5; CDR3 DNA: TGCGCCAGCAGTGCGCGGTTTCAAGAGACCCAGTACTTC; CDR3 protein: CASSARFQETQYF
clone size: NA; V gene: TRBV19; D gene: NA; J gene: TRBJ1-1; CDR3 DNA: TGTGCCAGTAGTGTAGGGGAGAGGAACACTGAAGCTTTCTTT; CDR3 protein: CASSVGERNTEAFF
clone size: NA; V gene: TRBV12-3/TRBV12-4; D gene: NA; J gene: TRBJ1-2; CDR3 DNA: TGTGCCAGCAGTCAAGGGGGAGGCTACACCTTC; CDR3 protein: CASSQGGGYTF
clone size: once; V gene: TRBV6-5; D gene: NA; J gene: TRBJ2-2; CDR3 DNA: TGTGCCAGCAGTTACGGGCCGGGGGAGCTGTTTTTT; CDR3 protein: CASSYGPGELFF
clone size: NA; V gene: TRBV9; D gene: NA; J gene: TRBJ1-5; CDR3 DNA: TGTGCCAGCAGTCGCCTCGGGGATAGCAATCAGCCCCAGCATTTT; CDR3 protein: CASSRLGDSNQPQHF
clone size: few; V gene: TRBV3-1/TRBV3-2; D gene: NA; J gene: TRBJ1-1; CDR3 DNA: TGTGCCAGCAGCCGACAACAGGGTACTGTAGGAGCTTTCTTT; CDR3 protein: CASSRQQGTVGAFF
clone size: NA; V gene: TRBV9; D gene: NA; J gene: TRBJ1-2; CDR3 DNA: TGTGCCAGCAGCGTAGAGGCGGTCGGGGGCTACACCTTC; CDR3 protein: CASSVEAVGGYTF
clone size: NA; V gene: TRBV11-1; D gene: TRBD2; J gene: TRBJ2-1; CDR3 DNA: TGTGCCAGCAGCTCGGGACTAGCGAATGAGCAGTTCTTC; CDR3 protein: CASSSGLANEQFF
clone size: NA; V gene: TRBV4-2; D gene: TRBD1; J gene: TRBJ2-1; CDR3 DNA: TGTGCCAGCAGCCAAGAATCGGGACAGCTTTACAATGAGCAGTTCTTC; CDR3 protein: CASSQESGQLYNEQFF
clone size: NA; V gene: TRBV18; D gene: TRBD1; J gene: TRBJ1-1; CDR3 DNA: TGTGCCAGCTCATTCGGACAGGGCGACACTGAAGCTTTCTTT; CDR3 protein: CASSFGQGDTEAFF